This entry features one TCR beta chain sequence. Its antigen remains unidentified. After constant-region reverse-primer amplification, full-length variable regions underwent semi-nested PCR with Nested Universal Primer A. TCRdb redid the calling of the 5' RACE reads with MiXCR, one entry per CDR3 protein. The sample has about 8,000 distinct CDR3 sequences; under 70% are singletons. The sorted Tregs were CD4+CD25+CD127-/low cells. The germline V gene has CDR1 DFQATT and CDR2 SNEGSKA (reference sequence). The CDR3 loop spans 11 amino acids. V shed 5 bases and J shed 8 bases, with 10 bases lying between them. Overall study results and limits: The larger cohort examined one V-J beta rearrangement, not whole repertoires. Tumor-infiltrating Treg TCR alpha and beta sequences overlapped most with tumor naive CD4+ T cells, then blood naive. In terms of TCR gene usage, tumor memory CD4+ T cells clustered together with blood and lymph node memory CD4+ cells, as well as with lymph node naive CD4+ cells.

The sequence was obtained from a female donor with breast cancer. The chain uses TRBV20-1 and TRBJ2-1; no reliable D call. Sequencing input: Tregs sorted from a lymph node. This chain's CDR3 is CSAHEGYEQFF. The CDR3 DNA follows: TGCAGTGCTCATGAAGGGTATGAGCAGTTCTTC.